What follows is one TCR beta chain and its context. This entry is derived from a study of shared clonotypes between healthy human individuals. The V end lost 4 bases, the J end lost 5 bases, and 5 bases lay between the germline ends. The CDR3 has 12 amino acids. CDR1 LNHNV and CDR2 YYDKDF come from the germline V gene (reference sequence). Several immunoSEQ plates held equal portions of the genomic DNA taken from each subset. TCRdb keeps only in-frame clones here, not all; method: immunoSEQ multiplex PCR. This sample has fewer than 550,000 clones, with about three quarters found just once. Those who donated, Caucasian adults without exception, all lived in Nashville, Tennessee.

Material: PBMCs. V usage is TRBV15 and J usage is TRBJ2-2, with D unresolved. The sequence was obtained from a woman in her thirties or forties in good health. Some clones in this sample may be carry-over from other donors' samples. The CDR3 sequence is CATSIYTGELFF. CDR3 sequence (DNA): TGTGCCACCAGCATCTATACCGGGGAGCTGTTTTTT.